This T cell receptor beta chain came from a study of blood T cell repertoires in COVID-19. Study details: Samples of COVID-19 (acute and convalescent) were obtained from the United States, Italy and Spain. PBMCs, B-cell-depleted T cells, or T cells were the source of the cDNA or gDNA that made up the material.

The CDR3 extends over 14 amino acids. Germline CDR1 reads SQVTM; CDR2 reads ANQGSEA. The V end lost 7 bases, the J end lost 4 bases, and 16 bases lay between the germline ends. Only in-frame clones appear in the TCRdb table, and some are missing; sequencing was by immunoSEQ multiplex PCR. This table has about 89,000 clones, around 80% appearing once. This clone occurred many times. This sequence was found in a human donor in a cohort sampled during active COVID-19. Material: peripheral blood. The genes are TRBV29-1 and TRBJ2-2, with a tentative D call TRBD1 (5 bases). In nucleotides, the CDR3 is TGCAGCGCCCGCCTGGCTCAGGGCACCGGGGAGCTGTTTTTT. This encodes CSARLAQGTGELFF.